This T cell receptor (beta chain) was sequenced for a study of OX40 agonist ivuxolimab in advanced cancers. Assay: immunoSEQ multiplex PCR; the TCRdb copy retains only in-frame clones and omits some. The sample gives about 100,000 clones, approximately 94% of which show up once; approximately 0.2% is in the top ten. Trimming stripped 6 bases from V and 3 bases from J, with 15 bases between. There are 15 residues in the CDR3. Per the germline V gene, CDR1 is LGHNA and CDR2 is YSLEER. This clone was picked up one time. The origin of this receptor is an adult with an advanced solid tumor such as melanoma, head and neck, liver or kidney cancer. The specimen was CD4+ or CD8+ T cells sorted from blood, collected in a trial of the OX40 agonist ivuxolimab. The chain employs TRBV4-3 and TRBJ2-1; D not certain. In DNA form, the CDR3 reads TGCGCCAGCAGTCCCGACAATAAAATCTACAATGAGCAGTTCTTC. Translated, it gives CASSPDNKIYNEQFF.